This T cell receptor beta chain emerged from a study of early T cells in non-severe SARS-CoV-2 infection. CDR3 length: 18 residues. Germline values: CDR1 MDHEN, CDR2 SYDVKM. V trimming: 6 bases; J trimming: 8 bases; junction bases outside the gene matches: 19. TCRdb re-derived calls from the 5' RACE reads in MiXCR, one entry per CDR3 protein. The data show 85,000 to 90,000 distinct CDR3 sequences, roughly an eighth seen once. This receptor was identified in an adult who was a healthcare worker with PCR-confirmed SARS-CoV-2 infection or an uninfected control (not recorded which). The sample was whole blood. The chain is built from TRBV28 and TRBJ2-4, with 10 nucleotides matching TRBD2. CDR3 sequence reads: CASSSGVRLAGDSDIQYF. The CDR3 bases are TGTGCCAGCAGCTCCGGGGTGAGGCTAGCGGGAGACTCAGACATTCAGTACTTC. The entire variable domain, with the rest obtained from reference TRBV28 and TRBJ2-4, is as follows: DVKVTQSSRYLVKRTGEKVFLECVQDMDHENMFWYRQDPGLGLRLIYFSYDVKMKEKGDIPEGYSVSREKKERFSLILESASTNQTSMYLCASSSGVRLAGDSDIQYFGAGTRLSVL.